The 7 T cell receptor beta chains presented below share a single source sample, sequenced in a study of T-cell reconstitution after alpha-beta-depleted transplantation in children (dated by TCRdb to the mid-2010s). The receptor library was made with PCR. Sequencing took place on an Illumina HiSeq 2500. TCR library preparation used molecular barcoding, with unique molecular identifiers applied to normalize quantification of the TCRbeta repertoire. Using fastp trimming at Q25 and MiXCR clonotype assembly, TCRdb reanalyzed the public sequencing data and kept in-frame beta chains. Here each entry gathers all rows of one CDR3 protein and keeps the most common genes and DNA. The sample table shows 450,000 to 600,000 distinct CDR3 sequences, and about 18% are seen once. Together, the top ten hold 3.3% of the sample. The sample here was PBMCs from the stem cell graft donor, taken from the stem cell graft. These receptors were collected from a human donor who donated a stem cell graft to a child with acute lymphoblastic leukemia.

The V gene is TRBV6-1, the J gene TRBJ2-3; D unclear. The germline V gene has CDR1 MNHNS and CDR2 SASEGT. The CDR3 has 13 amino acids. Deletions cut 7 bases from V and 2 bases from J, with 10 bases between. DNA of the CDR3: TGTGCCAGCATTGGACGTAACACAGATACGCAGTATTTT. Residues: CASIGRNTDTQYF.

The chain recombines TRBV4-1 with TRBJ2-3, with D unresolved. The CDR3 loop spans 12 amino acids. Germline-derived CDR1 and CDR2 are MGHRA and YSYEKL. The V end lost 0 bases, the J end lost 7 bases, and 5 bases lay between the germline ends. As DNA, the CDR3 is TGCGCCAGCAGCCAAGAACGATATACGCAGTATTTT. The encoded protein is CASSQERYTQYF.

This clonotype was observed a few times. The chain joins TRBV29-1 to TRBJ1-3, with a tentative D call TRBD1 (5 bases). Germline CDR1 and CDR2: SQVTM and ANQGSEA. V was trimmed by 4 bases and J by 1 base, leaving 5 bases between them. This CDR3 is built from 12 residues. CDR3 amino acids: CSVAGSGNTIYF. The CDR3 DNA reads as TGCAGCGTTGCAGGGTCTGGAAACACCATATATTTT. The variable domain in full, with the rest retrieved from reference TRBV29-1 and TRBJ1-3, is SAVISQKPSRDICQRGTSLTIQCQVDSQVTMMFWYRQQPGQSLTLIATANQGSEATYESGFVIDKFPISRPNLTFSTLTVSNMSPEDSSIYLCSVAGSGNTIYFGEGSWLTVV.

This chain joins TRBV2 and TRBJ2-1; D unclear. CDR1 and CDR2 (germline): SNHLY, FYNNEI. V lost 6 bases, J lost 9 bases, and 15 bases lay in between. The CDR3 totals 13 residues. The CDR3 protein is CASSGTRETEQFF. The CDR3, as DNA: TGTGCCAGCAGCGGAACTCGTGAAACTGAGCAGTTCTTC.

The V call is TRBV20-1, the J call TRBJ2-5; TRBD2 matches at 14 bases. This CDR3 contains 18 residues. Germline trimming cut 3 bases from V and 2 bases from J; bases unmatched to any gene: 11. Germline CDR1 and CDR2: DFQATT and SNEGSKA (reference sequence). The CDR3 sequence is CSARQGLAGDLGQETQYF. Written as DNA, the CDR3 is TGCAGTGCTAGGCAGGGACTAGCGGGAGATCTGGGACAAGAGACCCAGTACTTC.

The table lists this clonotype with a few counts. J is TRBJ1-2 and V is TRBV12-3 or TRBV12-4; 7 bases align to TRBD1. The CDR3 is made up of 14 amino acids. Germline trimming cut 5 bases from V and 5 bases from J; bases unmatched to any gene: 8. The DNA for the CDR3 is TGTGCCAGCAGTCCGACAGGGATAGTTTATGGCTACACCTTC. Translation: CASSPTGIVYGYTF.

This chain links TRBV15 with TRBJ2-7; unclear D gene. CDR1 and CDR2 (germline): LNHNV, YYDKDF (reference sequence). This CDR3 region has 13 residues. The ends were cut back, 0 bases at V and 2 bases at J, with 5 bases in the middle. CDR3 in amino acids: CATSRDTTYEQYF. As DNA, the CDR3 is TGTGCCACCAGCAGAGACACAACCTACGAGCAGTACTTC.